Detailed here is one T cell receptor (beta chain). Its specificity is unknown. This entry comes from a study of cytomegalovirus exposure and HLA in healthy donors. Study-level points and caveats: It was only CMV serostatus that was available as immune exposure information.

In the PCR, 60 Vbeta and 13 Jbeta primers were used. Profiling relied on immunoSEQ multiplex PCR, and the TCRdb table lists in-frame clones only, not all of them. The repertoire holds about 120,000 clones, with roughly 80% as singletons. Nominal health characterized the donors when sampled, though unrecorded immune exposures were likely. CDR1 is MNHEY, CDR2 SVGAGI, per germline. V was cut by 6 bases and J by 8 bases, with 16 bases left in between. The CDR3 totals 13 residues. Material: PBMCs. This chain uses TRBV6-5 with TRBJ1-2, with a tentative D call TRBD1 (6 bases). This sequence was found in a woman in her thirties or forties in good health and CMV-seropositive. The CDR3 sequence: CASRSTGIGGYTF. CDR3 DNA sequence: TGTGCCAGCAGATCTACAGGGATTGGCGGCTACACCTTC.